The rows below give T cell receptor beta chains drawn from one sample of a study of lymphopenia after photon versus proton radiotherapy. TCRdb keeps only in-frame clones here, not all; method: immunoSEQ multiplex PCR. Among approximately 17,000 clones, approximately 91% were seen once, and the ten largest hold under 65%. The material was peripheral blood, obtained from a patient treated with proton-based radiotherapy. These receptors were obtained from a woman in her sixties with cholangiocarcinoma. Some clones in this sample may be carry-over from other donors' samples. Both conserved end residues are part of each CDR3. Fields, in order: D gene, J gene, V gene, clone size, CDR3 DNA, CDR3 protein. A D gene is named only where the DNA matches it firmly. Rows give clone size only sometimes, using once, few, many, or a class for an expanded clone.

d_gene: TRBD1; j_gene: TRBJ1-2; v_gene: TRBV10-2; abundance: once; CDR3nt: TGCGCCAGCAGTGAGTCGGGACAGCTCTCCTATGGCTACACCTTC; CDR3aa: CASSESGQLSYGYTF
d_gene: NA; j_gene: TRBJ2-3; v_gene: TRBV7-2; abundance: NA; CDR3nt: TGTGCCAGCAGCTTAGCGGGATCCCTCACAGATACGCAGTATTTT; CDR3aa: CASSLAGSLTDTQYF
d_gene: NA; j_gene: TRBJ1-2; v_gene: TRBV5-6; abundance: once; CDR3nt: TGTGCCAGCAGTTCCAGACAGAACTATGGCTACACCTTC; CDR3aa: CASSSRQNYGYTF
d_gene: NA; j_gene: TRBJ1-2; v_gene: TRBV19; abundance: few; CDR3nt: TGTGCCAGTACCGGGGGCGGAGGCTACACCTTC; CDR3aa: CASTGGGGYTF
d_gene: TRBD1; j_gene: TRBJ1-4; v_gene: TRBV7-9; abundance: NA; CDR3nt: TGTGCCAGCAGCGGAGACAGGGCTCCTAATGAAAAACTGTTTTTT; CDR3aa: CASSGDRAPNEKLFF
d_gene: NA; j_gene: TRBJ1-4; v_gene: TRBV4-3; abundance: NA; CDR3nt: TGCGCCAGCAGCCCAGCCTGGCAGGGAGTTGAAAAACTGTTTTTT; CDR3aa: CASSPAWQGVEKLFF
d_gene: TRBD1; j_gene: TRBJ1-1; v_gene: TRBV29-1; abundance: NA; CDR3nt: TGCAGCGCGGGACAGGGCTTGTTGAACACTGAAGCTTTCTTT; CDR3aa: CSAGQGLLNTEAFF
d_gene: TRBD2; j_gene: TRBJ2-3; v_gene: TRBV7-2; abundance: NA; CDR3nt: TGTGCCAGCAGCCCGAGGACTAGCGGGACGCAGTATTTT; CDR3aa: CASSPRTSGTQYF
d_gene: TRBD1; j_gene: TRBJ2-1; v_gene: TRBV9; abundance: many; CDR3nt: TGTGCCAGCAGCGTGTCCGGGACAGGGGGCTTGGATGAGCAGTTCTTC; CDR3aa: CASSVSGTGGLDEQFF
d_gene: NA; j_gene: TRBJ1-2; v_gene: TRBV4-2; abundance: NA; CDR3nt: TGTGCCAGCAGCCAAATAGGCAGAAATTATGGCTACACCTTC; CDR3aa: CASSQIGRNYGYTF
d_gene: NA; j_gene: TRBJ2-5; v_gene: TRBV2; abundance: NA; CDR3nt: TGTGCCAGCAGTGGCGGCTACCCGCTCCAAGAGACCCAGTACTTC; CDR3aa: CASSGGYPLQETQYF
d_gene: NA; j_gene: TRBJ1-5; v_gene: TRBV14; abundance: NA; CDR3nt: TGTGCCAGCAGCCAGACCAGCAATCAGCCCCAGCATTTT; CDR3aa: CASSQTSNQPQHF
d_gene: NA; j_gene: TRBJ2-3; v_gene: TRBV28; abundance: NA; CDR3nt: TGTGCCAGCAGAAGGATACAGGGTGGTGATACGCAGTATTTT; CDR3aa: CASRRIQGGDTQYF
d_gene: NA; j_gene: TRBJ2-5; v_gene: TRBV6-1; abundance: NA; CDR3nt: TGTGCCACGAACCCTAACCTTCGGGAGACCCAGTACTTC; CDR3aa: CATNPNLRETQYF
d_gene: TRBD2; j_gene: TRBJ2-1; v_gene: TRBV7-8; abundance: NA; CDR3nt: TGTGCCAGCAGCTTAGATGGGACTAGATCTTACAATGAGCAGTTCTTC; CDR3aa: CASSLDGTRSYNEQFF
d_gene: NA; j_gene: TRBJ1-4; v_gene: TRBV29-1; abundance: NA; CDR3nt: TGTAGCGTTGAGGGCTGGGATGAAAAACTGTTTTTT; CDR3aa: CSVEGWDEKLFF
d_gene: NA; j_gene: TRBJ1-4; v_gene: TRBV6-6; abundance: NA; CDR3nt: TGTGCCAGCAGCGGAGGGATGGCTGAAAAACTGTTTTTT; CDR3aa: CASSGGMAEKLFF
d_gene: TRBD1; j_gene: TRBJ1-4; v_gene: TRBV2; abundance: NA; CDR3nt: TGTGCCAGCAGTGGACAGGGAAGGAAACTGTTTTTT; CDR3aa: CASSGQGRKLFF
d_gene: NA; j_gene: TRBJ2-2; v_gene: TRBV19; abundance: NA; CDR3nt: TGTGCCAGTAGTATCACCTTGGGCCAGGGTGCCGGGGAGCTGTTTTTT; CDR3aa: CASSITLGQGAGELFF
d_gene: NA; j_gene: TRBJ1-1; v_gene: TRBV5-1; abundance: NA; CDR3nt: TGCGCCAGCAGCCTGAACACTGAAGCTTTCTTT; CDR3aa: CASSLNTEAFF
d_gene: NA; j_gene: TRBJ2-7; v_gene: TRBV18; abundance: NA; CDR3nt: TGTGCCAGCTCACGCGACAGCTACGAGCAGTACTTC; CDR3aa: CASSRDSYEQYF
d_gene: NA; j_gene: TRBJ2-4; v_gene: TRBV7-2; abundance: NA; CDR3nt: TGTGCCAGCAGCTTAGTAGAAGCCAAAAACATTCAGTACTTC; CDR3aa: CASSLVEAKNIQYF
d_gene: NA; j_gene: TRBJ2-1; v_gene: TRBV28; abundance: NA; CDR3nt: TGTGCCAGCAGCGGGCATAAAGGGGCCTACAATGAGCAGTTCTTC; CDR3aa: CASSGHKGAYNEQFF
d_gene: NA; j_gene: TRBJ2-2; v_gene: TRBV2; abundance: NA; CDR3nt: TGTGCCAGCAGGACCGAGAGGAACACCGGGGAGCTGTTTTTT; CDR3aa: CASRTERNTGELFF